These T cell receptor beta chains were read from a single sample in a study of monozygotic twins with inflammatory bowel disease. TCRdb reprocessed the 5' RACE reads and keeps a single row for each CDR3 protein, giving no DNA. The data show about 380,000 distinct CDR3 sequences, and the top ten clones hold around 2.6%. Material for sequencing was blood. Receptor source: a human donor with ulcerative colitis or Crohn's disease, or a healthy co-twin of an affected twin (not recorded which). Both conserved end residues are part of each CDR3. Each record gives: CDR3 protein, J gene, V gene, CDR3 length.

CDR3: CAKPQGASRGYTF
J: TRBJ1-2
V: TRBV10-3
length: 13

CDR3: CSANPAGTDSGNTIYF
J: TRBJ1-3
V: TRBV20-1
length: 16

CDR3: CASSLGATVNTEAFF
J: TRBJ1-1
V: TRBV5-5
length: 15

CDR3: CASSSTGLTTGELFF
J: TRBJ2-2
V: TRBV7-3
length: 15

CDR3: CASRMSSGGVSSYNEQFF
J: TRBJ2-1
V: TRBV27
length: 18

CDR3: CASSPRHGNYGYTF
J: TRBJ1-2
V: TRBV18
length: 14

CDR3: CASSYRSEQYF
J: TRBJ2-7
V: TRBV6-2/TRBV6-3
length: 11

CDR3: CASSLVLSGLEETQYF
J: TRBJ2-5
V: TRBV7-2
length: 16

CDR3: CASSPGQTFYNEQFF
J: TRBJ2-1
V: TRBV5-6
length: 15

CDR3: CASRSSGGRTDTQYF
J: TRBJ2-3
V: TRBV6-1
length: 15

CDR3: CASSPKGTSGGYNEQFF
J: TRBJ2-1
V: TRBV18
length: 17

CDR3: CASSLGWGGGAGEQFF
J: TRBJ2-1
V: TRBV12-3/TRBV12-4
length: 16

CDR3: CAWNAGRGQPQHF
J: TRBJ1-5
V: TRBV30
length: 13

CDR3: CASSQVPGQGSTGELFF
J: TRBJ2-2
V: TRBV4-2
length: 17

CDR3: CASSYGLLLYNEQFF
J: TRBJ2-1
V: TRBV5-6
length: 15

CDR3: CASSPQQGSGANVLTF
J: TRBJ2-6
V: TRBV4-3
length: 16

CDR3: CASSLTGSSYNSPLHF
J: TRBJ1-6
V: TRBV7-8
length: 16

CDR3: CSVQASHTDTQYF
J: TRBJ2-3
V: TRBV20-1
length: 13

CDR3: CASSWPPYEQYF
J: TRBJ2-7
V: TRBV19
length: 12

CDR3: CATAPASKGAQIDTQYF
J: TRBJ2-3
V: TRBV21-1
length: 17

CDR3: CASSLVRGLAGSSYNEQFF
J: TRBJ2-1
V: TRBV11-3
length: 19

CDR3: CASSAGTDYEQYF
J: TRBJ2-7
V: TRBV4-3
length: 13

CDR3: CASSLVRGNTEAFF
J: TRBJ1-1
V: TRBV7-9
length: 14

CDR3: CASSRAGTGELYF
J: TRBJ2-2
V: TRBV18
length: 13

CDR3: CASSFGDRSSYEQYF
J: TRBJ2-7
V: TRBV12-3/TRBV12-4
length: 15

CDR3: CASSQRDRGTMNNEQFF
J: TRBJ2-1
V: TRBV4-3
length: 17

CDR3: CASSSTGTPDSPLHF
J: TRBJ1-6
V: TRBV5-1
length: 15

CDR3: CASSPRQGPKNIQYF
J: TRBJ2-4
V: TRBV18
length: 15

CDR3: CAISDMRGSHDYEQYF
J: TRBJ2-7
V: TRBV10-3
length: 16

CDR3: CASSERTGNYEQYF
J: TRBJ2-7
V: TRBV6-1
length: 14

CDR3: CASRHLGQGLSYNEQFF
J: TRBJ2-1
V: TRBV7-6
length: 17

CDR3: CASSEVGTRPGTEAFF
J: TRBJ1-1
V: TRBV6-1
length: 16

CDR3: CASSSWTSGGSGELFF
J: TRBJ2-2
V: TRBV5-1
length: 16

CDR3: CASSQFNRRSSVGNEQFF
J: TRBJ2-1
V: TRBV3-1
length: 18

CDR3: CASSYYSGATTEAFF
J: TRBJ1-1
V: TRBV6-2/TRBV6-3
length: 15

CDR3: CAWSVSQEQYF
J: TRBJ2-7
V: TRBV30
length: 11

CDR3: CASSPGGETQYF
J: TRBJ2-5
V: TRBV18
length: 12

CDR3: CASSSASLVGDTQYF
J: TRBJ2-3
V: TRBV7-2
length: 15

CDR3: CASSLLLTNYGYTF
J: TRBJ1-2
V: TRBV7-9
length: 14

CDR3: CASSLVEGHQETQYF
J: TRBJ2-5
V: TRBV7-9
length: 15

CDR3: CASRWQGVSGANVLTF
J: TRBJ2-6
V: TRBV5-1
length: 16

CDR3: CASSLDRPGYEQYF
J: TRBJ2-7
V: TRBV7-9
length: 14

CDR3: CASSFGRDGQPQHF
J: TRBJ1-5
V: TRBV7-9
length: 14

CDR3: CASSQDRGQGRTDTQYF
J: TRBJ2-3
V: TRBV4-1
length: 17

CDR3: CASSLDGRQETQYF
J: TRBJ2-5
V: TRBV12-3/TRBV12-4
length: 14

CDR3: CASSDSVWGSYNEQFF
J: TRBJ2-1
V: TRBV5-5
length: 16

CDR3: CASSERTGFGANVLTF
J: TRBJ2-6
V: TRBV2
length: 16

CDR3: CSAPRPDRATYNEQFF
J: TRBJ2-1
V: TRBV20-1
length: 16

CDR3: CASSFKGGPYNEQFF
J: TRBJ2-1
V: TRBV7-2
length: 15

CDR3: CASSVAAGTEYGYTF
J: TRBJ1-2
V: TRBV9
length: 15

CDR3: CASRPHNYGYTF
J: TRBJ1-2
V: TRBV12-3/TRBV12-4
length: 12

CDR3: CASSYSYIYTEAFF
J: TRBJ1-1
V: TRBV6-2/TRBV6-3
length: 14

CDR3: CASSLSTGGLFF
J: TRBJ2-1
V: TRBV12-3/TRBV12-4
length: 12

CDR3: CASSLQGAYNEQFF
J: TRBJ2-1
V: TRBV27
length: 14